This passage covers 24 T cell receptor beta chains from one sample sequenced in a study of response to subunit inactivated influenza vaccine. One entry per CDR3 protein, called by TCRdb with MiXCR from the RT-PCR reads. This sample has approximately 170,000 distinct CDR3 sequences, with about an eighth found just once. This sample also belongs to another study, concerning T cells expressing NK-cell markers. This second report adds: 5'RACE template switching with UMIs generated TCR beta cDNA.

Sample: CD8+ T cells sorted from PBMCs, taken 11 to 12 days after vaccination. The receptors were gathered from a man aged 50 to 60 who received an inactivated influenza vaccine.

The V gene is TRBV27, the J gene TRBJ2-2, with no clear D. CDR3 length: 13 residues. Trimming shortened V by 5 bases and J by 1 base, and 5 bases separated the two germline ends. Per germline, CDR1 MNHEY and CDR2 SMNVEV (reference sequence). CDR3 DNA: TGTGCCAGCAGTATGCAGAACACCGGGGAGCTGTTTTTT. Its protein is CASSMQNTGELFF.

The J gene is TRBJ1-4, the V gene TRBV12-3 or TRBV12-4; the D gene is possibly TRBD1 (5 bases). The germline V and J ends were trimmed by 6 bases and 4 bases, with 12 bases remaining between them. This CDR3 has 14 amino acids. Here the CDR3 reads CASSPGGGNEKLFF. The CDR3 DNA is TGTGCCAGCAGCCCGGGGGGGGGTAATGAAAAACTGTTTTTT.

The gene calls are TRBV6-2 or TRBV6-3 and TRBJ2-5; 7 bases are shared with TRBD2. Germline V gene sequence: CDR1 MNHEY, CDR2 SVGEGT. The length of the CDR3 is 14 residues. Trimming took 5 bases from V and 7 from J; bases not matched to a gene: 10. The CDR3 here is CASSHVSGTVTQYF. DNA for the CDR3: TGTGCCAGCAGTCACGTCAGCGGGACGGTGACCCAGTACTTC.

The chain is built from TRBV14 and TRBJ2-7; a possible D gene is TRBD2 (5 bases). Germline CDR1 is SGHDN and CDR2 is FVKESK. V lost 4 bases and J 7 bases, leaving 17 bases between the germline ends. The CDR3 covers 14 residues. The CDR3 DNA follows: TGTGCCAGCAGCCGGGCCGGGGTCCGGGGAGAGCAGTACTTC. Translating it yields CASSRAGVRGEQYF.

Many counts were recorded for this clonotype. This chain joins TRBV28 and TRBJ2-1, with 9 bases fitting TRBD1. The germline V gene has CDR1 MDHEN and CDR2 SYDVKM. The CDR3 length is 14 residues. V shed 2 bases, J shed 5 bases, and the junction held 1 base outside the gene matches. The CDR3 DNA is TGTGCCAGCAGTTTAGGGACAGGGCACAATGAGCAGTTCTTC. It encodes CASSLGTGHNEQFF. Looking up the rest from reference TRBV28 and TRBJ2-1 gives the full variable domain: DVKVTQSSRYLVKRTGEKVFLECVQDMDHENMFWYRQDPGLGLRLIYFSYDVKMKEKGDIPEGYSVSREKKERFSLILESASTNQTSMYLCASSLGTGHNEQFFGPGTRLTVL.

The CDR3 region is CASSPLAGGPEGSYEQYF. In nucleotides, the CDR3 is TGTGCCAGCTCACCTCTAGCGGGAGGGCCTGAAGGCTCCTACGAGCAGTACTTC. The J gene is TRBJ2-7, the V gene TRBV18; 12 bases line up with TRBD2. The J segment lost 0 bases and the V segment lost 3 bases, leaving 9 bases of the junction unmatched. Germline assignment: CDR1 KGHSH and CDR2 LQKENI. This CDR3 comprises 18 residues. The full variable domain, with the rest looked up from reference TRBV18 and TRBJ2-7, is NAGVMQNPRHLVRRRGQEARLRCSPMKGHSHVYWYRQLPEEGLKFMVYLQKENIIDESGMPKERFSAEFPKEGPSILRIQQVVRGDSAAYFCASSPLAGGPEGSYEQYFGPGTRLTVT.

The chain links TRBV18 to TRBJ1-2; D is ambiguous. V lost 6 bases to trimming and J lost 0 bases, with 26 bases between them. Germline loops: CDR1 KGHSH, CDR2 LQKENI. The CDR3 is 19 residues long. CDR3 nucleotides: TGTGCCAGCTCCGAAGACCCCAGTCAGCGAAAGGAGGCTAACTATGGCTACACCTTC. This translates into CASSEDPSQRKEANYGYTF.

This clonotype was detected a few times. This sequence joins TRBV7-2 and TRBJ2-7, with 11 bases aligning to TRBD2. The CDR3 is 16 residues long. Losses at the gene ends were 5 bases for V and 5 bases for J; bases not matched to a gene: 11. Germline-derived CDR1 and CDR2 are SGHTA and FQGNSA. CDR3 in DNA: TGTGCCAGCAGCCGACAACTAGCGGGAGTTAGAGACGAGCAGTACTTC. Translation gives CASSRQLAGVRDEQYF.

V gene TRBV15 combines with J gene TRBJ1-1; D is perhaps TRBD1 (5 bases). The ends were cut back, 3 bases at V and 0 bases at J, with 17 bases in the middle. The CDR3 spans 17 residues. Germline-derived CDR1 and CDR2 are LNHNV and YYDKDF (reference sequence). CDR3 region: CATSSPGRRRMNTEAFF. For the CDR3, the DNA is TGTGCCACCAGCAGCCCGGGGCGGCGGAGGATGAACACTGAAGCTTTCTTT.

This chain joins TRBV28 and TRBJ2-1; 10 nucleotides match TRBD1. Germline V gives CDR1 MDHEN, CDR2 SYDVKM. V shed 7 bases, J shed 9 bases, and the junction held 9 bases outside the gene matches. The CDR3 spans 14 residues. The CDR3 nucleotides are TGTGCCAGCACCCTGGGACAGGGGATTTTTGAGCAGTTCTTC. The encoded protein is CASTLGQGIFEQFF.

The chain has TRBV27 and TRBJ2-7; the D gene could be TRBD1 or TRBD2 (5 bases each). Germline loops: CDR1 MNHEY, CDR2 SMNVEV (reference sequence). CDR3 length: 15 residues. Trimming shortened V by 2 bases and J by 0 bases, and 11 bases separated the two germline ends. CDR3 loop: CASSLVRDGSYEQYF. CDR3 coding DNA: TGTGCCAGCAGTTTAGTGAGGGACGGCTCCTACGAGCAGTACTTC.

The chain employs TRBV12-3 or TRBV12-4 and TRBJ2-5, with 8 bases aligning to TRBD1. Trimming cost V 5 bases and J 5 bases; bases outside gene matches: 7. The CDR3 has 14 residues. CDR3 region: CASSDTGGRETQYF. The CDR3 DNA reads TGTGCCAGCAGTGATACAGGGGGTAGGGAGACCCAGTACTTC.

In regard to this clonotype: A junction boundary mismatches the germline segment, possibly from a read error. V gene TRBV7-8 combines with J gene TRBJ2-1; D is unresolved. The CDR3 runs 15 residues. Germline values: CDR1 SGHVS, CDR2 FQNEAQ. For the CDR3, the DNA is TGTGGCAGCAGCTTAGAATGGGGCTCCTACAATGAGCAGTTCTTC. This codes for CGSSLEWGSYNEQFF.

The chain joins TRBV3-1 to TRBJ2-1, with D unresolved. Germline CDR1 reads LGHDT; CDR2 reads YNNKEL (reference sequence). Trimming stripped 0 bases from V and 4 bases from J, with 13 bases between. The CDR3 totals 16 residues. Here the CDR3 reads CASSQEKRRSYNEQFF. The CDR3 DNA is TGTGCCAGCAGCCAAGAAAAAAGGCGTTCGTACAATGAGCAGTTCTTC.

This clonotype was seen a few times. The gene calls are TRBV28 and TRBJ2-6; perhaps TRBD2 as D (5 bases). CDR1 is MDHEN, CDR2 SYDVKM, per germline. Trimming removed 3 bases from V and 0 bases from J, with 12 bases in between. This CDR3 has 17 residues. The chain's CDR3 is CASSFTGFGSGANVLTF. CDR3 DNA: TGTGCCAGCAGTTTTACGGGGTTCGGCTCTGGGGCCAACGTCCTGACTTTC.

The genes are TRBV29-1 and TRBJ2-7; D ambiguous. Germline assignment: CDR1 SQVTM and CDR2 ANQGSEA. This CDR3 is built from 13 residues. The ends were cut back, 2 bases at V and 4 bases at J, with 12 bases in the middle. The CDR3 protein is CSVETSKGYEQYF. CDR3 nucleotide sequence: TGCAGCGTTGAAACTTCCAAGGGTTACGAGCAGTACTTC.

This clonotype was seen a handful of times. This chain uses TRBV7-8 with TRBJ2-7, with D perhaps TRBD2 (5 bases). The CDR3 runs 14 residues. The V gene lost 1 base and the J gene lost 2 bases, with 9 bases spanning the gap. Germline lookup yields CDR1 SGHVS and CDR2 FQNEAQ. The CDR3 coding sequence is TGTGCCAGCAGCTTAGGAGGGTTCGCCTACGAGCAGTACTTC. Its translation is CASSLGGFAYEQYF.

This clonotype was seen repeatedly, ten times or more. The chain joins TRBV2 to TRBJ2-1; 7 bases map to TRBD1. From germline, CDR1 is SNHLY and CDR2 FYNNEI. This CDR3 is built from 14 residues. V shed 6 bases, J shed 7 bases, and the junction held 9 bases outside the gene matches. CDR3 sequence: CASRQGPLGNEQFF. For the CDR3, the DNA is TGTGCCAGCAGACAGGGGCCTTTAGGGAATGAGCAGTTCTTC.

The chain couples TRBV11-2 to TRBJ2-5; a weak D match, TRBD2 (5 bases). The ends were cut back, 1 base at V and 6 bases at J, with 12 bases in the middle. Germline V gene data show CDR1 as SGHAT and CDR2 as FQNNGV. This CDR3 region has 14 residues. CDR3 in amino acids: CASSLAREIKTQYF. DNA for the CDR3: TGTGCCAGCAGCTTAGCGAGGGAAATTAAGACCCAGTACTTC.

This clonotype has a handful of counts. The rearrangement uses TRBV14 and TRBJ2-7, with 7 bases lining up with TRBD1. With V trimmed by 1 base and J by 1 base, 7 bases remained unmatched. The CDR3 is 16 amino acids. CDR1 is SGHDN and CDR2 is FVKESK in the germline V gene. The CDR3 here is CASSQATGTESYEQYF. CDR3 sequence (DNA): TGTGCCAGCAGCCAAGCTACCGGGACAGAGTCCTACGAGCAGTACTTC.

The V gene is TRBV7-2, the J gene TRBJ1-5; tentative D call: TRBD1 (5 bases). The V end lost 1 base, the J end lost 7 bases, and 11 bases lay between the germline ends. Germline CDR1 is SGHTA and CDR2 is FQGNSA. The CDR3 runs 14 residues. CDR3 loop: CASSLDPGWQPQHF. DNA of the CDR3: TGTGCCAGCAGCTTAGACCCAGGGTGGCAGCCCCAGCATTTT.

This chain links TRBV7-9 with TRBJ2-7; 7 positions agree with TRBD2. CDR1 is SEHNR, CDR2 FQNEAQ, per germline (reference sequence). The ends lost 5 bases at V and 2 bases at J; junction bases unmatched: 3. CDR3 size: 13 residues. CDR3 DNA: TGTGCCAGCAGCACCGGGACTACCTACGAGCAGTACTTC. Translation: CASSTGTTYEQYF. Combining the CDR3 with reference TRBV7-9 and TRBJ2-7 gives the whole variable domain DTGVSQNPRHKITKRGQNVTFRCDPISEHNRLYWYRQTLGQGPEFLTYFQNEAQLEKSRLLSDRFSAERPKGSFSTLEIQRTEQGDSAMYLCASSTGTTYEQYFGPGTRLTVT.

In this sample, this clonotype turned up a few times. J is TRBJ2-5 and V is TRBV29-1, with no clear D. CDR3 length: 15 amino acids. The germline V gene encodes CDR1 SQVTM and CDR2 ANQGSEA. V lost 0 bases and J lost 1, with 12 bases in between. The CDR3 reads CSVEERQEPQETQYF. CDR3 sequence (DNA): TGCAGCGTTGAAGAGAGGCAGGAACCCCAAGAGACCCAGTACTTC.

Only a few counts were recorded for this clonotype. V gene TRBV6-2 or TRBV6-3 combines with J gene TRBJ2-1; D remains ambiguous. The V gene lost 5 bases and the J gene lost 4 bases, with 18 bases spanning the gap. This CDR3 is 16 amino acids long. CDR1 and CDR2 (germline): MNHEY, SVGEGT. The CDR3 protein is CASSPLERGLYNEQFF. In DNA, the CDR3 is TGTGCCAGCAGTCCCTTGGAACGTGGATTGTACAATGAGCAGTTCTTC.